This T cell receptor (beta chain) was observed in a study of T cell responses to AZD1222 COVID-19 vaccine. Findings of the study overall: The peak T cell response came first, and repertoires were sampled only after it.

The method was immunoSEQ multiplex PCR; TCRdb's version includes in-frame clones alone and lacks a portion of them. The profile shows roughly 97,000 clones, roughly 86% of them singletons. As to this clone: Its target is not known.

Trimming at V came to 4 bases and at J to 9 bases, leaving 17 bases not matched to a gene. CDR1 is SGHTA and CDR2 is FQGNSA in the germline V gene. The CDR3 covers 17 residues. This specimen was peripheral blood, taken 28 days after the second dose of the MenACWY control vaccine. The sequence was obtained from an adult who received the MenACWY meningococcal vaccine as a control. V and J are TRBV7-2 and TRBJ2-1, with 8 nucleotides matching TRBD1. The CDR3 protein is CASSSRPQGVGGVEQFF. The CDR3 DNA reads as TGTGCCAGCAGCTCCCGACCACAGGGGGTGGGGGGCGTTGAGCAGTTCTTC.